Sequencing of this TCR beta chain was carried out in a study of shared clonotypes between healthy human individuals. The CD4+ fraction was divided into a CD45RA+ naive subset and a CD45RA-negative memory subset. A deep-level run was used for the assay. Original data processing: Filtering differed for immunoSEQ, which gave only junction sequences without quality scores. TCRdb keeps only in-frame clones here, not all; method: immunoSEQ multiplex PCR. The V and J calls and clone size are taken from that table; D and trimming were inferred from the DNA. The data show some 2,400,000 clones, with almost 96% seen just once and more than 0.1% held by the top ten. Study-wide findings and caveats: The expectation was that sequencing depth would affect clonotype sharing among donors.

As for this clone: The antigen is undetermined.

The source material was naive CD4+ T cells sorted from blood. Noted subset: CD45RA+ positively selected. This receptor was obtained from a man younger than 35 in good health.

The CDR3, as DNA: TGTGCCAGCAGTTACGAACGGGACAGTCCCTACGAGCAGTACTTC. Its protein is CASSYERDSPYEQYF. The V and J genes are TRBV6-6 and TRBJ2-7, with 7 bases identical to TRBD1. Looked up from germline, CDR1 is MNHNY and CDR2 is SVGAGI (reference sequence). The CDR3 is 15 amino acids. With V trimmed by 2 bases and J by 2 bases, 6 bases remained unmatched.